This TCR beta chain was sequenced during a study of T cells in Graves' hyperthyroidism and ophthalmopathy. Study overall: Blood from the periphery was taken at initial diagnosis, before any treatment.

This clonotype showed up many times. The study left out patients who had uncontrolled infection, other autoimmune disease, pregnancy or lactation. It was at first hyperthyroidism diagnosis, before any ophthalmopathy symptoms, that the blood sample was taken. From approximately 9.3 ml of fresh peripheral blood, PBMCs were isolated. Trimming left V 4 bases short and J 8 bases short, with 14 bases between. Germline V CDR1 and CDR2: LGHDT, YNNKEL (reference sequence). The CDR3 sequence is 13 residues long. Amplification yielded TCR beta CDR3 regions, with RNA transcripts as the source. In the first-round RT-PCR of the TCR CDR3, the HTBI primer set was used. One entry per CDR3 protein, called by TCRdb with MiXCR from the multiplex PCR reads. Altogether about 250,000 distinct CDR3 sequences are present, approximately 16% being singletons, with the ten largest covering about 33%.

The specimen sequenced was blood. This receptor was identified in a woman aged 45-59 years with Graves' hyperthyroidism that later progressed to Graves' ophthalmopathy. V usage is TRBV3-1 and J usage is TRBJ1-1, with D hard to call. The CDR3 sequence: CASSLREGEEAFF. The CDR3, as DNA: TGTGCCAGCAGCCTACGGGAAGGAGAGGAAGCTTTCTTT. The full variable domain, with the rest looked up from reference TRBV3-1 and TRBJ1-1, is DTAVSQTPKYLVTQMGNDKSIKCEQNLGHDTMYWYKQDSKKFLKIMFSYNNKELIINETVPNRFSPKSPDKAHLNLHINSLELGDSAVYFCASSLREGEEAFFGQGTRLTVV.